Each of the 8 T cell receptor beta chains below was sequenced from the same sample in a study of glioma-infiltrating T cells after dendritic cell vaccination. Time point reported: after dendritic cell vaccination, including at tumor progression/relapse. The method was immunoSEQ multiplex PCR; TCRdb's version includes in-frame clones alone and lacks a portion of them. Here the sample spans 90,000 to 95,000 clones, roughly four fifths being singletons. Sequencing used blood, obtained after dendritic cell vaccination. The source of these receptors is a human donor with glioblastoma.

The chain uses TRBV30 and TRBJ2-7, with 10 positions matching TRBD2. The V gene's germline CDR1 is GTSNPN and CDR2 SVGIG (reference sequence). The V segment lost 1 base and the J segment 0 bases; nucleotides outside the gene matches: 6. There are 16 residues in the CDR3. In DNA, the CDR3 is TGTGCCTGGAGTGACCCGGGACTAGCGTCCTCCTACGAGCAGTACGTC. Residues: CAWSDPGLASSYEQYV.

The chain recombines TRBV30 with TRBJ2-5; 8 bases map to TRBD2. Unmatched junction bases numbered 9, after V lost 1 base and J lost 5 bases. The germline V gene has CDR1 GTSNPN and CDR2 SVGIG (reference sequence). The CDR3 is 15 amino acids. The CDR3 region has the DNA TGTGCCTGGAGTGGCGTTAGCGGGATAGCGGAGACCCAGTACTTC. Translating it yields CAWSGVSGIAETQYF.

The rearrangement uses TRBV6-5 and TRBJ2-6; D not resolved. Trimming pared 5 bases from V and 0 bases from J, leaving 8 bases between. The CDR3 is made up of 15 amino acids. Germline CDR1 and CDR2: MNHEY and SVGAGI. This chain's CDR3 is CASSRKLSGANVLTF. CDR3 DNA: TGTGCCAGCAGTCGCAAGCTCTCTGGGGCCAACGTCCTGACTTTC.

The chain uses TRBV15 and TRBJ1-2, with D uncertain. V lost 0 bases and J 1 base, leaving 6 bases between the germline ends. Per germline, CDR1 LNHNV and CDR2 YYDKDF (reference sequence). The CDR3 totals 14 residues. The CDR3 here is CATSRDRVNYGYTF. DNA for the CDR3: TGTGCCACCAGCAGAGATCGAGTTAACTATGGCTACACCTTC.

The chain couples TRBV18 to TRBJ2-7; TRBD2 might be the D (5 bases). The germline V and J ends were trimmed by 6 bases and 4 bases, with 19 bases remaining between them. The CDR3 sequence is 15 residues long. Germline CDR1 KGHSH, CDR2 LQKENI. The CDR3 coding sequence is TGTGCCAGCTCTCCTGGACTGACCCCAATTTACGAGCAGTACGTC. It translates to CASSPGLTPIYEQYV.

V usage is TRBV6-5 and J usage is TRBJ2-1, with unresolved D. The germline gives CDR1 MNHEY, CDR2 SVGAGI. V was clipped by 2 bases and J by 9 bases, with 11 bases between them. This CDR3 is built from 13 residues. The CDR3 bases are TGTGCCAGCAGTTACACCACGACGGGTGAGCAGTTCTTC. Its protein is CASSYTTTGEQFF.

This chain connects TRBV6-1 to TRBJ1-1, with TRBD1 matching 8 bases. Germline CDR1 reads MNHNS; CDR2 reads SASEGT. The CDR3 sequence is 19 residues long. The V and J ends lost 2 bases and 4 bases, in that order; junction bases with no gene match: 18. The CDR3 nucleotides are TGTGCCAGCAGTGAATTCGTCTATCGGCAGGGGGCGCCGGGCACTGAAGCTTTCTTT. Amino acid sequence: CASSEFVYRQGAPGTEAFF.

The chain combines TRBV13 with TRBJ2-2; 8 positions match TRBD2. Germline assignment: CDR1 PRHDT and CDR2 FYEKMQ (reference sequence). The CDR3 length is 15 residues. V lost 5 bases and J lost 6; bases outside the gene matches: 8. CDR3 region: CASSTRTSFPGELFF. The DNA for the CDR3 is TGTGCCAGCAGCACTCGGACTAGCTTTCCCGGGGAGCTGTTTTTT.